The clone carrying this T cell receptor beta chain was counted once. The authors reverse transcribed roughly 0.5 to 1 ug RNA with random hexamers. The immunoSEQ assay covered 54 Vbeta and 13 Jbeta segments for CDR3. TCRdb recomputed calls from the immunoSEQ multiplex PCR reads with MiXCR, one row per CDR3 protein. The sample contains a few hundred thousand distinct CDR3 sequences, about 94% of which appear only once. This sample is part of a study of CD8 T cells in Susac syndrome. The CDR3 consists of 15 residues. Germline CDR1 reads MDHEN; CDR2 reads SYDVKM. V gave up 5 bases and J gave up 0 bases, with 11 bases separating them.

The sequence came from a human donor with Susac syndrome. The material sequenced was CD4+ T cells from PBMCs. This chain joins TRBV28 and TRBJ1-5, with D uncertain. CDR3 amino acids: CASSPAGVSNQPQHF. In nucleotides, the CDR3 is TGTGCCAGCAGTCCCGCAGGAGTTAGCAATCAGCCCCAGCATTTT.